The present entry profiles one T cell receptor beta chain with its context. Using immunoSEQ multiplex PCR, the repertoire was profiled, and TCRdb retains in-frame clones only, with some absent. The sample records about 98,000 clones, 82% being singletons. These data come from a study of blood T cell repertoires in COVID-19. Study in general: Acute and convalescent COVID-19 specimens originated in the United States, Italy and Spain. The analysed material was cDNA or gDNA that came from T cells, B-cell-depleted T cells, or PBMCs.

The CDR3 is 15 amino acids. Germline values: CDR1 LNHDA, CDR2 SQIVND (reference sequence). V lost 8 bases and J 3 bases, leaving 18 bases between the germline ends. Material: peripheral blood. The TCR comes from a man aged 70-80 years with active or convalescent COVID-19. The rearrangement joins TRBV19 to TRBJ2-3; perhaps TRBD2 as D (5 bases). CDR3 nucleotide sequence: TGTGCCAGTGCCTATGCGGGCCGAGGTACAGATACGCAGTATTTT. This translates into CASAYAGRGTDTQYF.